The entry below describes one TCR beta chain. Participants had their cohort set by participant-reported clinical history. This specimen comes from a study of blood T cell repertoires in COVID-19. Turning to the study itself: Italy, Spain and the United States were the sources of the convalescent and acute COVID-19 samples. Sources were T cells, B-cell-depleted T cells, or PBMCs; the material itself was cDNA or gDNA.

Original analysis: Amplifying reference gene primers gave estimates of nucleated cell counts. Profiled with immunoSEQ multiplex PCR; TCRdb holds only in-frame clones, not every one. D and trimming come from the DNA, and the V and J calls and clone size come from that table. The repertoire holds 300,000 to 400,000 clones, with 65% to 90% as singletons. Germline assignment: CDR1 MNHEY and CDR2 SVGAGI. The CDR3 has 14 amino acids. V was pared by 6 bases and J by 3 bases, with 6 bases of the junction left unmatched. The material sequenced was PBMCs or T cells enriched from blood (not recorded which). This sequence joins TRBV6-5 and TRBJ1-1; 8 bases match TRBD1. The origin of this receptor is a woman aged 40 to 55 with acute COVID-19. The CDR3 DNA reads TGTGCCAGCAGGCGCCTGACAGGGGACACTGAAGCTTTCTTT. Amino acid sequence: CASRRLTGDTEAFF.